A selection of T cell receptor beta chains follows, all from one sample in a study of T cell responses to AZD1222 COVID-19 vaccine. Sequencing used immunoSEQ multiplex PCR; TCRdb keeps in-frame clones, though not all of them. The sample has around 150,000 clones; about 90% are singletons. Specimen: peripheral blood, collected on day 0 of AZD1222 vaccination. Receptors were obtained from an adult in good health. Each CDR3 is given with its conserved first and last residue. Each record gives: J gene, D gene, clone size, V gene, CDR3 DNA, CDR3 protein. The D gene is left open where the match is weak. Clone size is given for some rows only: seen once, a few or many times, or a class if the clone is expanded.

TRBJ1-3 | - | few | TRBV28 | TGTGCCAGCAGTTTCCAAACCCGGGACACCATATATTTT | CASSFQTRDTIYF
TRBJ1-1 | - | - | TRBV29-1 | TGCAGCGTTGACACTTTGGGGACTGAAGCTTTCTTT | CSVDTLGTEAFF
TRBJ2-7 | - | - | TRBV7-8 | TGTGCCAGCAGCTTAGCGCTAATCCAGGTCAGCTCCTACGAGCAGTACTTC | CASSLALIQVSSYEQYF
TRBJ1-1 | - | - | TRBV2 | TGTGCCAGCAGTGGGACCATGAACACTGAAGCTTTCTTT | CASSGTMNTEAFF
TRBJ2-1 | - | - | TRBV10-3 | TGTGCCATCAGTGGAGCCGATGAGCAGTTCTTC | CAISGADEQFF
TRBJ1-3 | TRBD1 | - | TRBV6-5 | TGTGCCAGCCGGACAGGAGACTCTGGAAACACCATATATTTT | CASRTGDSGNTIYF
TRBJ2-7 | - | - | TRBV5-5 | TGTGCCAGCTTCTCCATGTCGAGCTCCTACGAGCAGTACTTC | CASFSMSSSYEQYF
TRBJ2-7 | - | - | TRBV19 | TGTGCCAGTAGTATCACAGGCAGGGACGAGCAGTACTTC | CASSITGRDEQYF
TRBJ1-4 | - | - | TRBV19 | TGTGCCAGTACCGTCCTTGTGGGGCGGTCTAATGAAAAACTGTTTTTT | CASTVLVGRSNEKLFF
TRBJ1-1 | - | few | TRBV28 | TGTGCCACCCGCTCGCCAGGGAAAGGCGAGGCCACTGAAGCTTTCTTT | CATRSPGKGEATEAFF
TRBJ2-5 | - | - | TRBV2 | TGTGCCAGCACTGCGGGGAGAGAGGAGACCCAGTACTTC | CASTAGREETQYF
TRBJ1-2 | - | - | TRBV6-5 | TGTGCCAGCACTCTAGGGGCGGACGACCCGCCAAGGACCTTC | CASTLGADDPPRTF
TRBJ1-6 | - | few | TRBV30 | TGTGCCTGGACCTTGGGGGCTCAGAATTCACCCCTCCACTTT | CAWTLGAQNSPLHF
TRBJ1-2 | - | once | TRBV9 | TGTGCCAGCAGCGTAGGGGGGACAACTAACTATGGCTACACCTTC | CASSVGGTTNYGYTF
TRBJ1-5 | - | - | TRBV10-3 | TGTGCCATCAGTGAGTCGAATCAGCCCCAGCATTTT | CAISESNQPQHF
TRBJ2-4 | - | few | TRBV19 | TGTGCCAGTCGACCCCTAGCCAAAAACATTCAGTACTTC | CASRPLAKNIQYF
TRBJ1-5 | TRBD1 | - | TRBV6-2/TRBV6-3 | TGTGCCAGCAGTGATACAGGGGTAAGTCAGCCCCAGCATTTT | CASSDTGVSQPQHF
TRBJ1-2 | - | - | TRBV19 | TGTGCCAGTACCCTCTCGCAGGCGCCTGGCTACACCTTC | CASTLSQAPGYTF
TRBJ1-1 | - | - | TRBV7-2 | TGTGCCAGCAGCTTAGCGGCCCACCCCCCGGAAGCTTTCTTT | CASSLAAHPPEAFF
TRBJ2-7 | TRBD2 | - | TRBV19 | TGTGCCAGTAGTATAGCCCGGACTAGTCCCTCATCCTACGAGCAGTACTTC | CASSIARTSPSSYEQYF
TRBJ1-1 | - | - | TRBV30 | TGTGCCTGGGGCAGGGGCTGGAACACTGAAGCTTTCTTT | CAWGRGWNTEAFF